This TCR beta chain was captured in a study of cytomegalovirus exposure and HLA in healthy donors (dated by TCRdb to the late 2010s). Looking at the study overall: An earlier analysis of about 560 of the donors reported approximately 300 Gb of sequence data and about 120 million unique TCR beta sequences obtained from around 190 million T cells. An early release that covered fewer than 750 HLA-typed donors contained 250 to 350 gigabases of sequencing data and 65 million to 100 million unique TCR sequences. Of the roughly 400 genotyped donors, roughly 80% fell in the genetic ancestry cluster associated with self-reported Caucasian donors. The aim of the study was to test whether cataloging public T cell receptors could identify signatures of past pathogen exposure. The study profiled the T cell repertoires of around 700 subjects by immunosequencing and related them to cytomegalovirus serostatus. In addition to the first cohort of hundreds of subjects, a separate validation cohort of over 90 different subjects was used. To predict cytomegalovirus infection status, the study brought together high-throughput TCR immunosequencing, statistical association of individual TCRs with disease status, and machine learning. In a later analysis, previously published TCR beta repertoires from several hundred donors were re-analyzed and high-resolution HLA genotyping was added so that TCR occurrence patterns could be studied. In the later analysis, no new phenotypic data were used to find candidate immune exposures; instead, reliance was placed on TCR beta sequences and their occurrence across donors. In an earlier analysis of 500 to 650 of the donors, high-throughput TCR beta sequencing was used to judge whether each TCR beta V gene segment behaved as functional or pseudogenic. Donor age, sex, ethnicity and CMV serostatus were compiled alongside the repertoire data. A later genetic analysis took genome-wide SNP genotypes for about 55% of the 666 donors and used that subset as a discovery cohort. All discovery cohort repertoires had been generated using a single sequencing platform. Both class I and class II loci were covered by HLA typing, at four-digit resolution. Typing coverage differed by locus: A, B, C, DRB1 and DQB1 were typed in about 629-630 donors, DQA1 in approximately 520, DPA1 in 600 to 610, and DPB1 in just under 480. Roughly 5 DR-DQ haplotypes were handled as single units for association and clustering, since linkage in the cohort was strong. On average, around 240,000 unique TCR beta nucleotide sequences were sequenced per donor among about 400 genotyped donors of the cohort, with 15% to 20% of those sequences being non-productive.

A distance of 9 bases separates the germline ends of V and J, which lose 0 bases and 6 bases respectively. CDR1 and CDR2 are drawn from the germline V gene: SGHVS, FQNEAQ. From the cysteine up to the phenylalanine, the CDR3 has a length of 14 residues. Only CDR3 DNA remains: 42 bases, in frame from the first base. Library construction relied on the immunoSEQ multiplex PCR assay. For the multiplex PCR, a mixture combining 60 forward primers for TCR Vbeta segments and 13 reverse primers for TCR Jbeta segments was used. A multiplex PCR assay on genomic DNA amplified the CDR3 region of rearranged TCR beta genes. On the Illumina HiSeq System, the amplified TCR beta libraries were sequenced as 87-base-pair reads. Concerning the study's data processing: Across the 666 repertoires, a later analysis counted roughly 84 million unique TCR beta chains, 9 million to 14 million of which were shared by at least two donors. To remove PCR and sequencing errors, raw reads were error-corrected and collapsed into unique sequences using a nearest-neighbor algorithm that merged closely related sequences. To assign V, D and J gene segments, CDR3 sequences were aligned to IMGT reference sequences. For a sequence to be retained, a match of at least six nucleotides was required to both a V gene segment and a J gene segment. Rearrangements were called productive when the CDR3 lacked stop codons and stayed in frame with V and J; all others were non-productive. Following IMGT convention, CDR3 was defined as the stretch from the second conserved V-encoded cysteine up to the conserved J-encoded phenylalanine. In an earlier analysis of roughly 610 of the donors, sequences lacking an unambiguous match to a single V gene segment were excluded. An earlier analysis of 587 of the donors called V segments functional above 56.7% productive rearrangements and segregating when the between-donor standard deviation exceeded 5%. A statistical classification framework was built to diagnose cytomegalovirus status from the catalog of TCR beta chain sequences. V and J gene assignment, in a later analysis, came from comparing TCR nucleotide sequences with IMGT/GENE-DB human TR gene sequences. The TCRdist pipeline was used in a later analysis to assign CDR3 sequences and most-parsimonious VDJ recombination scenarios. In a later analysis, every TCR beta chain was defined by the combination of its CDR3 amino acid sequence and its V-gene family, and reads without a unique V-gene family were dropped. In a later analysis, nearly 600 highly shared, low-generation-probability nucleotide sequences were removed to address suspected cross-contamination and a sequencing artifact. In a later analysis, a clonal expansion index for each public chain was calculated from normalized within-repertoire ranks of inferred template counts. In a later analysis, generation probabilities were computed with a VDJ recombination model fitted to out-of-frame rearrangements, and the resulting probabilities were checked against IGoR. Hypergeometric tests were used in a later analysis to score TCR-TCR, TCR-HLA and TCR-CMV co-occurrence, with a repertoire-size bias correction applied to the TCR pairs. To estimate false discovery rates, a later analysis permuted the HLA or CMV assignments 20 times. A later analysis grouped co-occurring TCRs with DBSCAN, adding TCRdist sequence similarity when clustering within HLA-allele-positive subsets. For co-occurrence clustering, repertoires with fewer than 30,000 or more than 120,000 public chains were excluded, along with five or six repertoires with anomalous nucleotide sharing. What TCRdb holds here is the immuneACCESS table cut down to in-frame rearrangements. Part of the clones is not present; checked against another copy, under half of the missing clones reflect an unresolved V gene, and the others are unexplained. The DNA was the basis for D and trimming; V, J and clone size are from that table. In all, the sample holds roughly 150,000 clones, and under 70% of those were seen once. The biggest ten clones account for 8.5% to 12% of the sample.

General conclusions and limits of the study: According to the authors, the approach could potentially be generalized to other disease states and immunological phenotypes. Most TCR sequences were seen in very few donors, while some public TCRs were found in many individuals. In a later genetic analysis, fewer N-insertions in productive TCRs were reported among donors in an Asian-associated ancestry cluster than the approximately 670-donor mean. Because counts were too low, roughly 16 rarely observed V segments, including chromosome 9 orphons, were left out of the earlier analysis of about 620 of the donors. Presence/absence analyses assumed roughly uniform sequencing depth across donors, an assumption that may not hold. In a later analysis, 16,951 TCR beta sequences were associated with specific HLA alleles at a false discovery rate of 0.05. A few of the identified cytomegalovirus-associated TCR beta chains were confirmed in vitro to be specific for cytomegalovirus antigens. In a later analysis, HLA-associated TCR beta chains showed more clonal expansion and lower generation probabilities than non-associated chains that were equally common. Because some donors lacked HLA typing at each locus, the association tests relied only on the typed subset. A further reported finding was that TCR beta sequences accurately predicted the HLA-A and HLA-B alleles for most subjects in the first cohort. Strong co-occurrence of HLA alleles, especially DR and DQ, made assigning TCR associations to individual alleles difficult. The study listed 150 to 200 TCR beta chains as associated with cytomegalovirus. A group of highly shared sequence variants was considered likely to be a technical artifact of the sequencing pipeline. Cytomegalovirus status was reported to be diagnosed by the classifier with high specificity and sensitivity in both the original and validation cohorts. A later analysis reported that several top co-occurrence clusters appeared linked to parvovirus B19, influenza, CMV and Epstein-Barr virus. In an earlier analysis of fewer than 750 of the donors, most TCR beta V segments were observed in productive rearrangements about 87% or about 30% of the time, broadly matching IMGT annotations. The 87-base-pair reads could not distinguish some IMGT-functional V segments, including TRBV6-2 and TRBV6-3, so those segments were excluded. According to a later analysis, TCR association rates differed among HLA loci, with DRB1 alleles showing the most associated TCRs and HLA-C alleles showing the fewest. In a later genetic analysis, a missense DCLRE1C variant was associated with V-gene and J-gene trimming of TCR beta chains, and the association was replicated in an independent cohort. Most CMV-associated TCR beta chains appeared to be HLA-restricted in a later analysis, and the HLA associations seemed to be driven largely by CMV exposure. Linkage disequilibrium might explain the correlated functional status among segregating V segments, but an unknown experimental factor could not be ruled out. In this cohort, only TCR beta chains were sequenced, and detectable features were limited by the absence of alpha or paired-chain data. CMV serostatus was the only immune exposure information available for the cohort.

This clone was counted a single time. Its specific antigen is unknown. No much larger clonotype is one base removed from it; base qualities were not supplied. In total, roughly 670 healthy bone marrow donors made up the cohort. At the time of sampling, every cohort member was nominally healthy, though immune exposures that went unrecorded were likely present. The donor tested CMV seropositive, placing the donor among the 250 to 300 seropositive members of the cohort. Each donor provided a peripheral blood sample, and peripheral blood mononuclear cells were used for TCR beta sequencing. Genomic DNA was extracted from the blood cell samples with the Qiagen DNeasy Blood Extraction Kit.

This sequence was found in a man aged 30 to 39 in good health and CMV-seropositive. The rearrangement joined TRBV7-8 to TRBJ2-1; the D gene cannot be named for sure. Sequenced: PBMCs. The DNA is TGTGCCAGCAGCTTAGCAGTTGGAGCCAATGAGCAGTTCTTC. Translated, this is CASSLAVGANEQFF. With the rest looked up from the reference TRBV7-8 and TRBJ2-1 genes rather than sequenced, the full variable domain is GAGVSQSPRYKVAKRGQDVALRCDPISGHVSLFWYQQALGQGPEFLTYFQNEAQLDKSGLPSDRFFAERPEGSVSTLKIQRTQQEDSAVYLCASSLAVGANEQFFGPGTRLTVL.